This T cell receptor beta chain is from a study of T cell repertoires in urothelial bladder cancer (dated by TCRdb to about 2019). For the wider study: Of the 12 resected lesions, three were clinical stage cT0, three were cTa, three were cT1, and three were cT2 or greater. The study compared TCR repertoire clonality in bladder tumors with that in benign bladder inflammation. Some twelve patients with bladder lesions who were undergoing transurethral resection were prospectively identified. Roughly 12 resected bladder lesions, consisting of urothelial carcinoma (UC+) and benign (UC-) specimens, were examined.

The immunoSEQ assay was used to sequence the CDR3 region of the TCR beta chain. Under the source paper's analysis protocol: For each specimen, T-cell fraction, clonal dominance and maximum TCR clone frequency were calculated. Sourced from immuneACCESS, this table was stored by TCRdb with only in-frame sequences that have V and J called. A share of the clones is absent; for the studies checked, an unresolved V gene accounts for under half, and the remainder has no known explanation. The V and J calls and the clone size are those of that table, but D and trimming were determined from the DNA. The sample contains 9,000 to 13,000 clones, around 68% of them found a single time. Less than 7% of the sample is taken by the ten largest. There are 15 amino acids in the CDR3, from cysteine to phenylalanine inclusive. The entry retains the CDR3 DNA only, 45 bases that are in frame from base 1. CDR1 is given as MNHEY and CDR2 as SVGAGI, both from the germline V gene. For this chain, trimming is 5 bases at the V end and 5 bases at the J end, and the number of junction bases without a gene match is 4.

General study outcomes and caveats: Urothelial carcinoma specimens had fewer T cells than benign specimens, with medians of about 5,800 and 28,000. In carcinoma specimens, up to 17% of infiltrating lymphocytes were accounted for by a single T-cell clone, compared with 2% to 2.5% in benign specimens. A median tumor infiltrating lymphocyte percentage of under 2.5% was observed in carcinoma specimens, compared with around 12% in benign specimens.

A note on this clone: Its antigen is currently not known. Per-nucleotide qualities are absent, and no much larger clonotype sits a single base away.

Resected bladder lesions that lacked urothelial carcinoma were classed as benign (UC-) specimens. Bladder lesion specimens were obtained at transurethral resection and were stored at -80C. DNA was isolated from bladder specimens obtained during transurethral resection. The receptor chain draws on TRBV6-5 and TRBJ2-3, and 13 junction bases match TRBD2. The specimen sequenced was tumor-infiltrating cells from bladder cancer. The receptor was isolated from a human donor with a benign inflammatory bladder lesion. Here the CDR3 is given as CASSRTSGGIDTQYF. The DNA sequence is as follows: TGTGCCAGCAGTCGGACTAGCGGGGGAATAGATACGCAGTATTTT.